This T cell receptor (beta chain) was retrieved from a study of cytomegalovirus exposure and HLA in healthy donors. CDR1 is LNHDA, CDR2 SQIVND, per germline (reference sequence). The CDR3 totals 12 residues. Between the trimmed V and J ends, which lost 3 bases and 9 bases, there was a span of 9 bases. PCR employed 60 Vbeta and 13 Jbeta primers. The method was immunoSEQ multiplex PCR; TCRdb's version includes in-frame clones alone and lacks a portion of them. The repertoire consists of about 78,000 clones, with roughly 80% occurring once and the leading ten covering around 25%. V and J are TRBV19 and TRBJ2-1; possible D gene TRBD1, 6 bases. The clonotype comes from a woman aged 45-65 years in good health and CMV-seropositive. Sequencing was done on a sample of PBMCs. The CDR3 DNA reads TGTGCCAGTAGTATTGGACAGATTGAGCAGTTCTTC. It encodes CASSIGQIEQFF.